This is a list of T cell receptor beta chains from one sample in a study of T cell responses to AZD1222 COVID-19 vaccine. Assay: immunoSEQ multiplex PCR; the TCRdb copy retains only in-frame clones and omits some. This table holds 150,000 to 200,000 clones, 85% to 90% found once. Here the sequenced sample was peripheral blood, taken on day 0 of AZD1222 vaccination. These receptors came from an adult in good health. Both conserved end residues are part of each CDR3. The order of the fields is J gene, V gene, D gene, clone size, CDR3 protein, CDR3 DNA. D genes are given only for firm matches. The listing skips clone size in some rows; elsewhere it reads once, few, many or a size class.

TRBJ1-1,TRBV5-4,.,.,CASGQLNTEAFF,TGTGCCAGCGGACAGTTGAACACTGAAGCTTTCTTT
TRBJ1-5,TRBV29-1,.,.,CSVNQGGNQPQHF,TGCAGCGTTAACCAGGGTGGCAATCAGCCCCAGCATTTT
TRBJ2-7,TRBV7-8,TRBD2,few,CASSIPGGIHPYEQYF,TGTGCCAGCAGCATACCGGGAGGCATACATCCCTACGAGCAGTACTTC
TRBJ1-6,TRBV6-6,.,.,CASSPLNSPLHF,TGTGCCAGCAGTCCTCTCAATTCACCCCTCCACTTT
TRBJ1-2,TRBV20-1,.,.,CSAEGNGYTF,TGCAGTGCAGAAGGGAATGGCTACACCTTC
TRBJ1-6,TRBV30,.,.,CAWSVGTASSPLHF,TGTGCCTGGAGTGTGGGGACGGCCAGTTCACCCCTCCACTTT
TRBJ1-6,TRBV19,.,.,CASSIPRSDRRNSPLHF,TGTGCCAGTAGTATACCCCGGAGCGACAGGAGGAATTCACCCCTCCACTTT
TRBJ1-1,TRBV7-9,.,.,CASSLRGGDTEAFF,TGTGCCAGCAGCTTAAGGGGAGGGGACACTGAAGCTTTCTTT
TRBJ1-5,TRBV11-2,.,.,CASSLAGRGEPQHF,TGTGCCAGCAGCTTAGCCGGGCGAGGGGAGCCCCAGCATTTT
TRBJ2-1,TRBV5-1,.,.,CASRLPGADYNEQFF,TGCGCCAGCAGGCTACCTGGGGCGGACTACAATGAGCAGTTCTTC
TRBJ1-1,TRBV28,.,.,CASSPNWNTEAFF,TGTGCCAGCAGCCCGAACTGGAACACTGAAGCTTTCTTT
TRBJ2-3,TRBV11-2,TRBD2,.,CASSLTGGSTDTQYF,TGTGCCAGCAGCTTAACGGGGGGAAGCACAGATACGCAGTATTTT
TRBJ2-1,TRBV7-9,TRBD1,.,CASSLRQGLDEQFF,TGTGCCAGCAGCCTAAGACAGGGTTTGGATGAGCAGTTCTTC
TRBJ1-2,TRBV6-5,.,.,CASTPRQAAGYTF,TGTGCCAGCACCCCTAGGCAGGCAGCTGGCTACACCTTC
TRBJ2-7,TRBV5-1,.,.,CASSTTGPLEQYF,TGCGCCAGCAGCACGACAGGACCCCTCGAGCAGTACTTC
TRBJ1-1,TRBV7-2,.,.,CASSYMNTEAFF,TGTGCCAGCAGCTATATGAACACTGAAGCTTTCTTT
TRBJ1-3,TRBV5-5,TRBD1,.,CASSLGYRGLGNTIYF,TGTGCCAGCAGCTTAGGCTACAGGGGGCTCGGAAACACCATATATTTT
TRBJ2-2,TRBV18,.,.,CASSRDTGELFF,TGTGCCAGCTCACGTGACACCGGGGAGCTGTTTTTT
TRBJ2-3,TRBV6-5,.,.,CASTHIRDTDTQYF,TGTGCCAGCACCCATATCCGGGACACAGATACGCAGTATTTT
TRBJ1-1,TRBV3-1/TRBV3-2,TRBD1,.,CASSLSRTGGANPPEAFF,TGTGCCAGCAGCCTCAGCCGGACAGGGGGCGCAAATCCCCCAGAAGCTTTCTTT
TRBJ1-1,TRBV11-2,.,.,CASTGGAHGTEAFF,TGTGCCAGCACCGGGGGCGCCCACGGCACTGAAGCTTTCTTT
TRBJ1-4,TRBV9,.,.,CASSVAPSGAKLFF,TGTGCCAGCAGCGTCGCCCCCAGTGGTGCAAAACTGTTTTTT
TRBJ2-2,TRBV7-9,TRBD2,.,CASTSSGYTGELFF,TGTGCCAGCACTTCTAGCGGTTACACCGGGGAGCTGTTTTTT
TRBJ1-6,TRBV5-6,.,few,CASSNSRGSYNSPLHF,TGTGCCAGCAGCAACTCCAGGGGCTCCTATAATTCACCCCTCCACTTT
TRBJ2-1,TRBV27,TRBD1,.,CASSPRSTGVPSYNEQFF,TGTGCCAGCAGTCCACGTTCGACAGGGGTGCCCTCCTACAATGAGCAGTTCTTC
TRBJ2-1,TRBV24-1,.,.,CATSDPKSGGTLISYNEQFF,TGTGCCACCAGTGACCCCAAATCGGGGGGCACTTTAATCTCCTACAATGAGCAGTTCTTC
TRBJ2-1,TRBV24-1,.,.,CATSELNEQFF,TGTGCCACTAGCGAGCTGAATGAGCAGTTCTTC
TRBJ1-1,TRBV10-2,.,.,CASSLTTGSTEAFF,TGCGCCAGCAGTCTAACGACAGGTTCGACTGAAGCTTTCTTT
TRBJ2-2,TRBV9,TRBD2,.,CASHPGGVNTGELFF,TGTGCCAGCCACCCGGGAGGGGTGAACACCGGGGAGCTGTTTTTT
TRBJ1-2,TRBV9,TRBD1,once,CASSAGRDRNYGYTF,TGTGCCAGCAGCGCCGGCCGGGACAGAAACTATGGCTACACCTTC
TRBJ1-2,TRBV13,.,.,CASSLTDDYGYTF,TGTGCCAGCAGCTTAACAGACGACTATGGCTACACCTTC
TRBJ1-2,TRBV5-6,TRBD1,.,CASSLGQGRGYTF,TGTGCCAGCAGCCTAGGACAGGGCAGGGGCTACACCTTC
TRBJ1-1,TRBV18,.,few,CASSPPRANTEAFF,TGTGCCAGCTCACCCCCCAGGGCGAACACTGAAGCTTTCTTT
TRBJ2-2,TRBV3-1/TRBV3-2,TRBD2,.,CASSQFVGSGGSGELFF,TGTGCCAGCAGCCAATTCGTTGGTAGCGGGGGGTCCGGGGAGCTGTTTTTT
TRBJ2-2,TRBV19,.,.,CASSIQPGVSTGELFF,TGTGCCAGTAGTATCCAGCCGGGGGTTTCCACCGGGGAGCTGTTTTTT
TRBJ2-3,TRBV10-1,.,.,CASSESGLSTDTQYF,TGCGCCAGCAGTGAGTCTGGTCTCAGCACAGATACGCAGTATTTT
TRBJ1-2,TRBV15,TRBD1,.,CATSRGDRENGYTF,TGTGCCACCAGCAGAGGGGACAGGGAGAATGGCTACACCTTC
TRBJ2-5,TRBV29-1,.,.,CSVGFATRETQYF,TGCAGCGTTGGATTTGCAACAAGAGAGACCCAGTACTTC
TRBJ1-1,TRBV9,.,.,CASSVGQITEAFF,TGTGCCAGCAGCGTAGGACAGATCACTGAAGCTTTCTTT
TRBJ2-1,TRBV7-7,.,.,CASSLRGGRGEQFF,TGTGCCAGCAGCTTAAGGGGGGGCCGTGGTGAGCAGTTCTTC
TRBJ2-2,TRBV9,.,.,CASTPSQLGTGELFF,TGTGCCAGCACCCCATCCCAGCTCGGCACCGGGGAGCTGTTTTTT
TRBJ1-3,TRBV30,.,.,CAWTQGFGNTIYF,TGTGCCTGGACCCAGGGATTCGGGAACACCATATATTTT
TRBJ1-6,TRBV30,.,.,CAWSGRGNSPLHF,TGTGCCTGGAGCGGAAGGGGGAATTCACCCCTCCACTTT
TRBJ1-6,TRBV14,.,.,CASRSGIYNSPLHF,TGTGCCAGCAGGTCGGGTATATATAATTCACCCCTCCACTTT
TRBJ2-2,TRBV19,.,.,CASSEAYRFSNTGELFF,TGTGCCAGTAGTGAGGCCTACAGGTTCTCGAACACCGGGGAGCTGTTTTTT
TRBJ1-1,TRBV5-1,.,.,CASSLAAAMWNTEAFF,TGCGCCAGCAGCTTGGCGGCGGCCATGTGGAACACTGAAGCTTTCTTT
TRBJ1-1,TRBV27,.,.,CASRETGHEAFF,TGTGCCAGCAGGGAGACAGGACATGAAGCTTTCTTT
TRBJ2-5,TRBV11-2,TRBD2,.,CASSLERGRQETQYF,TGTGCCAGCAGCTTAGAACGCGGGAGACAAGAGACCCAGTACTTC
TRBJ2-5,TRBV7-3,.,.,CASRRPGPEETQYF,TGTGCCAGCAGGCGACCGGGACCAGAAGAGACCCAGTACTTC
TRBJ1-2,TRBV19,.,.,CASSISGGGFGYTF,TGTGCCAGTAGTATCTCCGGGGGCGGCTTTGGCTACACCTTC
TRBJ1-6,TRBV7-9,.,.,CASTAGGHNSPLHF,TGTGCCAGCACCGCCGGAGGCCATAATTCACCCCTCCACTTT
TRBJ1-4,TRBV28,.,.,CASSSPAVATNEKLFF,TGTGCCAGCAGTTCCCCTGCGGTTGCAACTAATGAAAAACTGTTTTTT
TRBJ1-1,TRBV7-2,.,.,CASSLSTGRTEAFF,TGTGCCAGCAGCTTATCCACAGGTCGCACTGAAGCTTTCTTT
TRBJ1-5,TRBV2,.,once,CASKRGANQPQHF,TGTGCCAGCAAACGGGGCGCCAATCAGCCCCAGCATTTT
TRBJ1-3,TRBV14,.,.,CASSPRTGGYVGNTIYF,TGTGCCAGCAGCCCCCGGACGGGGGGTTATGTCGGAAACACCATATATTTT
TRBJ1-2,TRBV7-2,.,.,CASSSRDLYGYTF,TGTGCCAGCAGCTCACGGGACCTCTATGGCTACACCTTC
TRBJ1-2,TRBV5-4,.,.,CASSLDLLKNYGYTF,TGTGCCAGCAGCTTGGATCTCCTAAAGAACTATGGCTACACCTTC
TRBJ1-6,TRBV7-6,.,.,CASSPDTLYNSPLHF,TGTGCCAGCAGCCCGGACACCCTGTATAATTCACCCCTCCACTTT
TRBJ2-2,TRBV7-3,TRBD2,.,CASSPSGGAGELFF,TGTGCCAGCAGCCCCAGCGGGGGGGCCGGGGAGCTGTTTTTT